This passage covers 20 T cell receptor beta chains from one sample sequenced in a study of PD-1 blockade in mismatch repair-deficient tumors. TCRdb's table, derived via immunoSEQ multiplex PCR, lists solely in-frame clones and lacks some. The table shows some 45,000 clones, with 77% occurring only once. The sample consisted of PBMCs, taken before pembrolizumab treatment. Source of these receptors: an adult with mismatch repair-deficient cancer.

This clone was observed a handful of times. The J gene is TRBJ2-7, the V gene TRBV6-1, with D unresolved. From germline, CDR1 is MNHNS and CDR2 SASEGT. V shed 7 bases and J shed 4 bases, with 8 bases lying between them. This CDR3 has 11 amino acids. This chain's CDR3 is CASKVGYEQYF. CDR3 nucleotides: TGTGCCAGCAAGGTAGGATACGAGCAGTACTTC.

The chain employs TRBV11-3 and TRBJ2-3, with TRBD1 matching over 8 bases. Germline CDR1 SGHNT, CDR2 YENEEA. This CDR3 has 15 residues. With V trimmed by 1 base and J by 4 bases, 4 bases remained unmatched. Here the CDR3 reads CASSLGAQGADTQYF. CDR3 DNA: TGTGCCAGCAGCTTAGGGGCACAGGGGGCAGATACGCAGTATTTT.

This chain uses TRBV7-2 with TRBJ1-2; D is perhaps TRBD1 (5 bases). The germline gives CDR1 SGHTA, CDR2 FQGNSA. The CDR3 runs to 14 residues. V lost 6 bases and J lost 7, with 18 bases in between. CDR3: CASSSSNRPSGYTF. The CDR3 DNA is TGTGCCAGCAGTAGTAGTAACAGGCCGAGTGGCTACACCTTC. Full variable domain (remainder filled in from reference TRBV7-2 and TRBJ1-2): GAGVSQSPSNKVTEKGKDVELRCDPISGHTALYWYRQSLGQGLEFLIYFQGNSAPDKSGLPSDRFSAERTGGSVSTLTIQRTQQEDSAVYLCASSSSNRPSGYTFGSGTRLTVV.

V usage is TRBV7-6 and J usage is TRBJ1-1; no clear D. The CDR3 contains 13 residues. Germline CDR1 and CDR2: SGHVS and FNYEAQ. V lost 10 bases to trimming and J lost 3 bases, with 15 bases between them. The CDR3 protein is CATGQTMDTEAFF. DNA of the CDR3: TGTGCCACCGGTCAAACCATGGACACTGAAGCTTTCTTT.

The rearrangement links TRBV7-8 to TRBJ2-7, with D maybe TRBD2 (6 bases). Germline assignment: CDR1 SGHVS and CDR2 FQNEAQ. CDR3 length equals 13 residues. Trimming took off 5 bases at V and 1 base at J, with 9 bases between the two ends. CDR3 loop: CASSERESYEQYF. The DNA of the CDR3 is TGTGCCAGCAGCGAACGGGAGTCCTACGAGCAGTACTTC.

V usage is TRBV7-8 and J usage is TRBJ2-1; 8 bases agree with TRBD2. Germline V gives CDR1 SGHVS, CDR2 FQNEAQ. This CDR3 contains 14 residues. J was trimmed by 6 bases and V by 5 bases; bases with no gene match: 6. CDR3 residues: CASSRREASNEQFF. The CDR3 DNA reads TGTGCCAGCAGCAGGCGGGAGGCCTCCAATGAGCAGTTCTTC.

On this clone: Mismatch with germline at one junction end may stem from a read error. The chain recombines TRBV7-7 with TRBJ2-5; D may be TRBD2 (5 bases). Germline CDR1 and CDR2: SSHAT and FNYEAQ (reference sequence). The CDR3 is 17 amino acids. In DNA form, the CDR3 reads TGTGCTAGCAGTTTATTAGACTACTCTCACGACCAAGAGACCCAGTACTTC. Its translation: CASSLLDYSHDQETQYF.

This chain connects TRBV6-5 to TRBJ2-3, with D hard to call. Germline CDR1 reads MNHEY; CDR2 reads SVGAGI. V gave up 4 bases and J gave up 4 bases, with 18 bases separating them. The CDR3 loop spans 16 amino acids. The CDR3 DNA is TGTGCCAGCAGTTCCGATGTTTGGGCCCCACCAGATACGCAGTATTTT. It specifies CASSSDVWAPPDTQYF.

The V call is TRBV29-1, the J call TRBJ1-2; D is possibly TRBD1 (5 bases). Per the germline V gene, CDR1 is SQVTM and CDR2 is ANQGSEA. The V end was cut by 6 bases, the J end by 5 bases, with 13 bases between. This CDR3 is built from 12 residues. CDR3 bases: TGCAGCGTAGAGAGGGGCGAGTATGGCTACACCTTC. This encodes CSVERGEYGYTF.

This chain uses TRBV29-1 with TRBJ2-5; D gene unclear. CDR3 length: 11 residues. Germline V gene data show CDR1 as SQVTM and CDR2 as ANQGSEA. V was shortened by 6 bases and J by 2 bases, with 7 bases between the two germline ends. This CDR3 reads CSVRAQETQYF. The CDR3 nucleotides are TGCAGCGTACGGGCTCAAGAGACCCAGTACTTC.

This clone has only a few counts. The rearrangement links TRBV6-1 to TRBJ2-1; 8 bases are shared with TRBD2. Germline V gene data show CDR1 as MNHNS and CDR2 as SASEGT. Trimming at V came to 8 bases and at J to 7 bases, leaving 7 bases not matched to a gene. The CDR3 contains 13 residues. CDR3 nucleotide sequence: TGTGCCAGCGTCAGCGGGAGAACGAATGAGCAGTTCTTC. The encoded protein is CASVSGRTNEQFF.

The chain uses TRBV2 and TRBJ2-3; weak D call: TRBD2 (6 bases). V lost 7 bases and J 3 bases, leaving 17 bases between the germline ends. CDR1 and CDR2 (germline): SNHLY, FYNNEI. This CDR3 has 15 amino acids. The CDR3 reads CASTRDSFQTDTQYF. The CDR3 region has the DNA TGTGCCAGCACCCGGGACTCCTTCCAAACAGATACGCAGTATTTT.

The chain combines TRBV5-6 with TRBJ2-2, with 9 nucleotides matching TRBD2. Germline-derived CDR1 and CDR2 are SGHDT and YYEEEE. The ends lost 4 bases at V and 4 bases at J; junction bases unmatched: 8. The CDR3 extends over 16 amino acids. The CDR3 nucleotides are TGTGCCAGCAGCCCTAGGCCTAGCGGGACCACCGGGGAGCTGTTTTTT. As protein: CASSPRPSGTTGELFF.

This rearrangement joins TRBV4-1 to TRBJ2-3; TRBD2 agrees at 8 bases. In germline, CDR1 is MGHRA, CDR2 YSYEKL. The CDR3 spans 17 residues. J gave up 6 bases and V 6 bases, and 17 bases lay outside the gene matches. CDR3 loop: CASSGYLLAGNSDTQYF. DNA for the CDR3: TGCGCCAGCAGTGGTTACTTATTAGCGGGGAATTCGGATACGCAGTATTTT.

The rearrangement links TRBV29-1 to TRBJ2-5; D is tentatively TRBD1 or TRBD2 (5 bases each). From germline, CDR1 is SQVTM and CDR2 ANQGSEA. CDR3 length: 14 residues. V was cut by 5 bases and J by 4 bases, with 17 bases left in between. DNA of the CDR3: TGCAGCGTTCAACCGGGCCTTGGGGGAGAGACCCAGTACTTC. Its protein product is CSVQPGLGGETQYF.

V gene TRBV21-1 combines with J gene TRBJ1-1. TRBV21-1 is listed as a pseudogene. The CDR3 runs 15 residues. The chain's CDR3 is CASSKCPAGNTEAFF. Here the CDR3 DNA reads TGTGCCAGCAGCAAATGCCCTGCGGGGAACACTGAAGCTTTCTTT.

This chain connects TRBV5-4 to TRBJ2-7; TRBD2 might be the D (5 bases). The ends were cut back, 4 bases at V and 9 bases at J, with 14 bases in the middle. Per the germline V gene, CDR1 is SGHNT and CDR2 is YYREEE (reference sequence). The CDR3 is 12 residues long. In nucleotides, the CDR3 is TGTGCCAGCAGCCATCCGGACTCAGGGCAGTACTTC. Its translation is CASSHPDSGQYF.

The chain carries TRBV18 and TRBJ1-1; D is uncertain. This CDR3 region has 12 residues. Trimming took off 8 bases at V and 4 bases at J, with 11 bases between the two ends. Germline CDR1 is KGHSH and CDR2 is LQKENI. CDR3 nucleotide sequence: TGTGCCAGCGAGACCAGTGGCACTGAAGCTTTCTTT. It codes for CASETSGTEAFF.

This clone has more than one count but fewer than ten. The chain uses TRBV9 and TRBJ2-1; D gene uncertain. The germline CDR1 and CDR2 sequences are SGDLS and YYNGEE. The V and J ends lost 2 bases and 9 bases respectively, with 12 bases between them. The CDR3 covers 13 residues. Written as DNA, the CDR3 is TGTGCCAGCAGCGTCGTTTCCTCTCGTGAGCAGTTCTTC. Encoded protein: CASSVVSSREQFF.

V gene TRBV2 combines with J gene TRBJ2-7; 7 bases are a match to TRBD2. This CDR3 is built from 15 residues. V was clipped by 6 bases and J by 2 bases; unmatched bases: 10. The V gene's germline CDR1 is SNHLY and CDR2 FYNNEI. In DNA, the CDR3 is TGTGCCAGCAGAAACATACGGGGGGTCCCCTACGAGCAGTACTTC. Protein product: CASRNIRGVPYEQYF.